Below are 29 T cell receptor beta chains sequenced from a single sample in a study of spatial heterogeneity in lung cancer. Their antigen targets remain unknown. In TCRdb, the 5' RACE reads were re-called with MiXCR into one record per CDR3 protein. The profile shows fewer than 20,000 distinct CDR3 sequences, 5.8% of them singletons. Time point noted: sample taken at primary tumor resection. Study findings and constraints: Expanded alpha and beta TCR counts within tumors tracked tumor mutation counts.

Sequences were derived from lung tumor tissue, sampled at surgery. The receptors here all came from a female donor with early-stage non-small cell lung cancer.

By share of the sample, this clonotype is medium-sized. A library made for alpha chains picked up this beta chain off target, so its size means little. This chain uses TRBV27 with TRBJ2-7; weak D call: TRBD1 (6 bases). V lost 5 bases and J 2 bases, leaving 16 bases between the germline ends. The CDR3 extends over 15 amino acids. In germline, CDR1 is MNHEY, CDR2 SMNVEV (reference sequence). The chain's CDR3 is CASSRGLGTPYEQYF. The CDR3 nucleotides read TGTGCCAGCAGTAGGGGTTTGGGGACACCCTACGAGCAGTACTTC.

By sample fraction, this clonotype is medium-sized. A library prepared for alpha chains yielded this beta chain as an off-target read; its size is of little meaning. The chain links TRBV7-2 to TRBJ2-1, with 11 bases fitting TRBD1. The CDR3 is 16 amino acids. Germline V gives CDR1 SGHTA, CDR2 FQGNSA. J lost 7 bases, V lost 5 bases, and 10 bases had no gene match. CDR3 in DNA: TGTGCCAGCAGCCGGAGCGCCGGACAGGGGGCTAATGAGCAGTTCTTC. Residues: CASSRSAGQGANEQFF.

This clonotype was picked up many times. This beta chain is a stray sequence in a library constructed for alpha chains; its clone size is not meaningful. The V call is TRBV7-9, the J call TRBJ2-2; D remains unclear. V dropped 3 bases and J dropped 6 bases, with 2 bases sitting between them. This CDR3 comprises 11 residues. Germline CDR1 reads SEHNR; CDR2 reads FQNEAQ (reference sequence). CDR3 DNA sequence: TGTGCCAGCAGCTTGGCCGGGGAGCTGTTTTTT. Encoded protein: CASSLAGELFF.

This clonotype was detected ten times or more. This beta chain represents an off-target read in a library built for alpha chains; its size is of limited meaning. V gene TRBV24-1 combines with J gene TRBJ2-1, with 10 bases that match TRBD1. This CDR3 region has 16 residues. The trim removed 1 base at V and 6 bases at J, leaving 5 bases unmatched. From germline, CDR1 is KGHDR and CDR2 SFDVKD. CDR3: CATSDLGDRGRNEQFF. CDR3 nucleotide sequence: TGTGCCACCAGTGATTTAGGGGACAGGGGTCGCAATGAGCAGTTCTTC.

This clonotype has a handful of counts. This beta chain is an unintended read in a library built for alpha chains; its size means little. The chain is built from TRBV20-1 and TRBJ2-7, with a possible D match to TRBD1 (5 bases). Germline CDR1 reads DFQATT; CDR2 reads SNEGSKA (reference sequence). V was cut by 7 bases and J by 0 bases, with 19 bases left in between. The CDR3 is 15 residues long. CDR3 nucleotide sequence: TGCAGTGGCAAGATGGGTAGTGACAGCTCCTACGAGCAGTACTTC. It specifies CSGKMGSDSSYEQYF.

This clonotype has a count of ten or more. This beta chain is a stray sequence in a library constructed for alpha chains; its clone size is not meaningful. The chain carries TRBV5-1 and TRBJ2-7; D gene uncertain. CDR1 and CDR2 from the germline V gene are SGHRS and YFSETQ. Trimming pared 0 bases from V and 7 bases from J, leaving 17 bases between. The CDR3 extends over 15 amino acids. The CDR3, as DNA: TGCGCCAGCAGCTTGGATCCCAGGCCCCTATGGGAGCAGTACTTC. It specifies CASSLDPRPLWEQYF.

At least ten counts were recorded for this clonotype. Because this beta chain is a stray read in a library intended to capture alpha chains, its abundance should not be given much weight. The V call is TRBV6-2 or TRBV6-3, the J call TRBJ1-5; tentatively, D is TRBD1 (6 bases). Germline lookup yields CDR1 MNHEY and CDR2 SVGEGT. Trimming removed 6 bases at V and 2 bases at J, with 14 bases between. The CDR3 has 15 residues. Written as DNA, the CDR3 is TGTGCCAGCAGACCCGACAGGCTTGGCAATCAGCCCCAGCATTTT. Encoded protein: CASRPDRLGNQPQHF.

This clonotype was seen more than once but under ten times. No DNA is shown, since the ends of the CDR3 on it are uncertain; the CDR3 is the one TCRdb lists. This beta chain came through as a stray read in a library set up for alpha chains, and its size says little. The chain links TRBV12-2 to TRBJ2-2; TRBD1, the table's D call, lacks a check against the DNA. TRBV12-2 is annotated as a pseudogene. The CDR3 is 17 residues long, counting both termini. The CDR3 loop reads CASRSRFGQGTTGELFF.

This clonotype was seen at least ten times. The library was built for alpha chains, so this beta chain is an off-target read and its size means little. The genes are TRBV27 and TRBJ2-5; a weak D match, TRBD1 (6 bases). V was cut by 6 bases and J by 2 bases, with 10 bases left in between. Germline CDR1 reads MNHEY; CDR2 reads SMNVEV (reference sequence). The CDR3 has 13 amino acids. The CDR3 is CASSHGQQETQYF. The CDR3 DNA sequence: TGTGCCAGCAGCCATGGACAGCAAGAGACCCAGTACTTC.

This clonotype was seen repeatedly, ten times or more. This beta chain turned up in a library designed for alpha chains; as an off-target read, its abundance says little. J is TRBJ1-2 and V is TRBV12-5; possibly TRBD1 for D (6 bases). Germline lookup yields CDR1 LGHNT and CDR2 FRNRAP. V shed 1 base and J shed 6 bases, with 15 bases lying between them. The CDR3 loop spans 15 amino acids. The CDR3 sequence: CASGLEGTPIDGYTF. The CDR3 nucleotides are TGTGCTAGTGGTTTGGAAGGGACACCTATTGATGGCTACACCTTC.

This clonotype has only a few counts. Since it is a stray read in a library aimed at alpha chains, this beta chain has a size that is not meaningful. The J gene is TRBJ2-5, the V gene TRBV11-2, with D possibly being TRBD1 or TRBD2 (5 bases each). The CDR3 runs 14 residues. Trimming removed 5 bases from V and 1 base from J, with 11 bases in between. Germline V CDR1 and CDR2: SGHAT, FQNNGV. The CDR3 DNA sequence: TGTGCCAGCAGCCGTTTGGGGGTCCAAGAGACCCAGTACTTC. Translation: CASSRLGVQETQYF. Full variable domain (missing parts from reference TRBV11-2 and TRBJ2-5): EAGVAQSPRYKIIEKRQSVAFWCNPISGHATLYWYQQILGQGPKLLIQFQNNGVVDDSQLPKDRFSAERLKGVDSTLKIQPAKLEDSAVYLCASSRLGVQETQYFGPGTRLLVL.

The sample holds a few counts of this clonotype. The library was prepared for alpha chains; this beta chain is a stray read, so its frequency means little. V is TRBV24-1 and J is TRBJ2-3, with 14 positions matching TRBD2. With 4 bases clipped from V and 2 bases from J, the junction kept 7 bases outside the gene matches. The germline V gene has CDR1 KGHDR and CDR2 SFDVKD. CDR3 size: 18 residues. The CDR3 region has the DNA TGTGCCACCAGTGACAGACTAGCGGGAGGGTCCCACACAGATACGCAGTATTTT. Translation: CATSDRLAGGSHTDTQYF.

This clonotype has a count of ten or more. This beta chain lies outside the target of a library built for alpha chains; its clone size means little. The chain employs TRBV28 and TRBJ2-1; tentative D call: TRBD1 (6 bases). The CDR3 consists of 13 residues. V was clipped by 5 bases and J by 3 bases, with 8 bases between them. Germline V gene data show CDR1 as MDHEN and CDR2 as SYDVKM. The CDR3 DNA reads TGTGCCAGCAGTGGGACAAACTACAATGAGCAGTTCTTC. This gives the protein CASSGTNYNEQFF.

This clonotype was counted ten times or more. This beta chain is an unintended read in a library built for alpha chains; its size means little. The chain links TRBV5-5 to TRBJ2-7; 10 bases match TRBD1. CDR1 is SGHKS and CDR2 is YYEKEE in the germline V gene (reference sequence). The CDR3 has 14 residues. After removal of 4 bases from V and 6 bases from J, the junction contained 7 bases not matched to a gene. This chain's CDR3 is CASSSGTGVFEQYF. The CDR3 DNA is TGTGCCAGCAGCAGCGGGACAGGGGTATTCGAGCAGTACTTC.

Ten or more counts support this clonotype. A library prepared for alpha chains yielded this beta chain as an off-target read; its size is of little meaning. The CDR3 spells CASSLLDMNTEAFF. In DNA, the CDR3 is TGCGCCAGCAGCTTGTTAGACATGAACACTGAAGCTTTCTTT. This chain uses TRBV5-1 with TRBJ1-1; no reliable D call. The length of the CDR3 is 14 residues. Between the trimmed V and J ends, which lost 1 base and 0 bases, there was a span of 7 bases. Germline V gene data show CDR1 as SGHRS and CDR2 as YFSETQ.

Relative to its sample, this clonotype is large. This beta chain slipped into a library made for alpha chains as a stray read, so its size is not meaningful. J is TRBJ2-3 and V is TRBV7-2, with no clear D. Per germline, CDR1 SGHTA and CDR2 FQGNSA. The CDR3 runs 13 residues. Trimming removed 5 bases at V and 0 bases at J, with 6 bases between. The CDR3 DNA is TGTGCCAGCAGCCGGGCTAGCACAGATACGCAGTATTTT. Its translation is CASSRASTDTQYF.

This clonotype was seen at least ten times. Since it is a stray read in a library aimed at alpha chains, this beta chain has a size that is not meaningful. The V and J genes are TRBV5-1 and TRBJ1-4; D gene ambiguous. With 5 bases removed from V and 5 bases from J, the gap between germline ends came to 7 bases. The CDR3 has 12 residues. The germline CDR1 and CDR2 sequences are SGHRS and YFSETQ. The CDR3: CASRAGNEKLFF. CDR3 sequence (DNA): TGCGCCAGCAGAGCGGGGAATGAAAAACTGTTTTTT.

Points on this clonotype: The size of this beta chain means little, since it is a stray read in a library made for alpha chains. The chain carries TRBV28 and TRBJ1-2; D is undetermined. V shed 2 bases and J shed 8 bases, with 18 bases lying between them. The CDR3 is 15 amino acids. The germline gives CDR1 MDHEN, CDR2 SYDVKM. Written as DNA, the CDR3 is TGTGCCAGCAGTTTAATTTCATCTTTCGCTATCGGCTACACCTTC. Translation gives CASSLISSFAIGYTF.

At least ten counts were recorded for this clonotype. This beta chain lies outside the target of a library built for alpha chains; its clone size means little. The CDR3 DNA sequence: TGTGCCAGCAGAAAGCAGGGTATCGATGAGCAGTTCTTC. It yields the protein CASRKQGIDEQFF. This chain joins TRBV28 and TRBJ2-1, with D maybe TRBD1 (5 bases). This CDR3 is 13 amino acids long. The germline V gene has CDR1 MDHEN and CDR2 SYDVKM. Trimming took off 6 bases at V and 8 bases at J, with 14 bases between the two ends. The variable domain in full, with the rest retrieved from reference TRBV28 and TRBJ2-1, is DVKVTQSSRYLVKRTGEKVFLECVQDMDHENMFWYRQDPGLGLRLIYFSYDVKMKEKGDIPEGYSVSREKKERFSLILESASTNQTSMYLCASRKQGIDEQFFGPGTRLTVL.

This clonotype has at least ten counts. This beta chain was picked up by a library intended for alpha chains and is off target, so its count carries little meaning. The chain combines TRBV20-1 with TRBJ2-1; 9 bases are a match to TRBD2. The V gene end was trimmed by 6 bases and the J gene end by 6 bases; junction bases not matched to a gene: 9. CDR3 size: 14 residues. CDR1 and CDR2 (germline): DFQATT, SNEGSKA (reference sequence). The CDR3 DNA is TGCAGTGCAAGCGGGGGGCGGGTGACCAATGAGCAGTTCTTC. It specifies CSASGGRVTNEQFF.

This clonotype was observed a few times. Little can be read into the size of this beta chain, an off-target read in a library designed for alpha chains. The chain combines TRBV5-1 with TRBJ2-7; TRBD2 matches at 9 bases. CDR3 length: 14 amino acids. Germline CDR1 is SGHRS and CDR2 is YFSETQ. The V segment lost 4 bases and the J segment 3 bases; nucleotides outside the gene matches: 5. CDR3 DNA sequence: TGCGCCAGCAGCGACCGACTAGCGGACTACGAGCAGTACTTC. Amino acids: CASSDRLADYEQYF. The full variable domain, with the rest looked up from reference TRBV5-1 and TRBJ2-7, is KAGVTQTPRYLIKTRGQQVTLSCSPISGHRSVSWYQQTPGQGLQFLFEYFSETQRNKGNFPGRFSGRQFSNSRSEMNVSTLELGDSALYLCASSDRLADYEQYFGPGTRLTVT.

This clonotype is deemed medium-sized (0.01 to 0.1%). This beta chain was picked up by a library intended for alpha chains and is off target, so its count carries little meaning. The rearrangement joins TRBV3-1 to TRBJ1-5; D is unresolved. Trimming shortened V by 4 bases and J by 2 bases, and 9 bases separated the two germline ends. The CDR3 spans 14 residues. CDR1 and CDR2 (germline): LGHDT, YNNKEL (reference sequence). The DNA for the CDR3 is TGTGCCAGCAGCCCGAGGCAGGGCAATCAGCCCCAGCATTTT. It specifies CASSPRQGNQPQHF.

There are many counts of this clonotype. Found in a library prepared for alpha chains, this beta chain is an off-target read, and its abundance has little meaning. This chain connects TRBV11-1 to TRBJ2-7; D gene unclear. Germline CDR1 and CDR2: SGHAT and FQDESV (reference sequence). Trimming took 3 bases from V and 0 from J, leaving 9 bases between them. This CDR3 contains 14 residues. CDR3 in amino acids: CASSFMVSSYEQYF. DNA of the CDR3: TGTGCCAGCAGCTTTATGGTCAGCTCCTACGAGCAGTACTTC.

The table lists this clonotype with many counts. A library prepared for alpha chains yielded this beta chain as an off-target read; its size is of little meaning. The rearrangement uses TRBV5-4 and TRBJ2-7; D call uncertain. V was shortened by 7 bases and J by 6 bases, with 14 bases between the two germline ends. This CDR3 has 12 amino acids. CDR1 and CDR2 (germline): SGHNT, YYREEE (reference sequence). The CDR3 DNA is TGTGCCAGCCCCGAAGAACAACTCGAGCAGTACTTC. Amino acid sequence: CASPEEQLEQYF. The variable domain in full, completed from reference TRBV5-4 and TRBJ2-7, reads ETGVTQSPTHLIKTRGQQVTLRCSSQSGHNTVSWYQQALGQGPQFIFQYYREEENGRGNFPPRFSGLQFPNYSSELNVNALELDDSALYLCASPEEQLEQYFGPGTRLTVT.

This clonotype turned up a few times. One base away lies a much larger clone, so this may be a sequencing read error. Being off target in a library aimed at alpha chains, this beta chain has a size of little meaning. V is TRBV15 and J is TRBJ2-1, with 9 bases matching TRBD2. There are 15 residues in the CDR3. Looked up from germline, CDR1 is LNHNV and CDR2 is YYDKDF (reference sequence). CDR3 coding DNA: TGTGCCGCCAGCAGAGATAGCGGGAGTTGGAATGAGCAGTTCTTC. It is translated as CAASRDSGSWNEQFF.

Many counts were recorded for this clonotype. The library was built for alpha chains, so this beta chain is an off-target read and its size means little. The chain is built from TRBV9 and TRBJ2-2; 7 bases match TRBD1. CDR1 SGDLS and CDR2 YYNGEE come from the germline V gene. The V segment lost 3 bases and the J segment 7 bases; nucleotides outside the gene matches: 9. The CDR3 contains 15 residues. CDR3 DNA: TGTGCCAGCAGCGGCGACAGGGTTAGGGTCGGGGAGCTGTTTTTT. Protein: CASSGDRVRVGELFF.

This clonotype was observed many times. This beta chain appears as a stray read in a library generated for alpha chains; its size is not informative. CDR3: CASSSRGRGNQPQHF. CDR3 DNA: TGTGCCAGCAGTTCCAGGGGGCGCGGCAATCAGCCCCAGCATTTT. The rearrangement joins TRBV28 to TRBJ1-5; 8 positions agree with TRBD1. Germline V gives CDR1 MDHEN, CDR2 SYDVKM. V lost 4 bases, J lost 2 bases, and 4 bases stayed unmatched. This CDR3 has 15 residues.

As concerns this clonotype: This beta chain appears as a stray read in a library generated for alpha chains; its size is not informative. The V call is TRBV29-1, the J call TRBJ2-2; 7 bases fit TRBD2. Germline values: CDR1 SQVTM, CDR2 ANQGSEA. The junction had 12 bases not matched to a gene; V was cut back by 5 bases and J by 0 bases. CDR3 length: 17 amino acids. The CDR3 DNA follows: TGCAGCGTTATAACGGGAGGTTCTTTGTCGAACACCGGGGAGCTGTTTTTT. Translating gives CSVITGGSLSNTGELFF.

At least ten counts were recorded for this clonotype. Found in a library prepared for alpha chains, this beta chain is an off-target read, and its abundance has little meaning. V is TRBV29-1 and J is TRBJ2-3, with 8 bases lining up with TRBD2. With 6 bases clipped from V and 0 bases from J, the junction kept 5 bases outside the gene matches. Germline CDR1 reads SQVTM; CDR2 reads ANQGSEA. CDR3 length equals 14 residues. The CDR3 is CSVRGLGSTDTQYF. CDR3 nucleotide sequence: TGCAGCGTGAGGGGACTAGGGAGCACAGATACGCAGTATTTT.